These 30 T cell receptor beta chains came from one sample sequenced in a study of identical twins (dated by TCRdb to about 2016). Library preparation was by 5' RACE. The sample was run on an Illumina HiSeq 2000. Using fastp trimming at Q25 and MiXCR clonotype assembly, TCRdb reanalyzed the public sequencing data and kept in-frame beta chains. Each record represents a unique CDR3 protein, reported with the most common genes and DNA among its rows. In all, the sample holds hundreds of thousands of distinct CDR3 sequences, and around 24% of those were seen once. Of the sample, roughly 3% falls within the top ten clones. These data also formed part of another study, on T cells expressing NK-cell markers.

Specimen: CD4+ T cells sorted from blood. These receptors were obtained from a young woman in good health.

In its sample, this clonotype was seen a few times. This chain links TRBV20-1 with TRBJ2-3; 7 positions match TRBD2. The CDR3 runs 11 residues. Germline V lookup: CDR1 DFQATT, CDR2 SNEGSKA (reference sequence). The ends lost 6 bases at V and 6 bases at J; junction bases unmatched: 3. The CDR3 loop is CSAELADTQYF. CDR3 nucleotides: TGCAGTGCCGAACTAGCGGATACGCAGTATTTT.

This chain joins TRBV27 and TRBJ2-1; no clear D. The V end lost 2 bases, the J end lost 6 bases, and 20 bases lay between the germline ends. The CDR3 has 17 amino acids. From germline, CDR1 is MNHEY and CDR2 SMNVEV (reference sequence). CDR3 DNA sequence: TGTGCCAGCAGTTTACGATATGAAGCGTACACGTCCAATGAGCAGTTCTTC. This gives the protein CASSLRYEAYTSNEQFF.

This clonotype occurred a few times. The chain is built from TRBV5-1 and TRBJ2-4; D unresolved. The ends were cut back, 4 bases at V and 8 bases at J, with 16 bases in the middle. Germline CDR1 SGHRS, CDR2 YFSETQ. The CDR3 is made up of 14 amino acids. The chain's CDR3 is CASSVGSGDDIQYF. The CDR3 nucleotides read TGCGCCAGCAGCGTGGGGTCTGGGGATGACATTCAGTACTTC.

For the CDR3, the DNA is TGCAGTGCTAGAGAGCCTAGGTTAGGTTACGAGCAGTACTTC. Translating gives CSAREPRLGYEQYF. The chain employs TRBV20-1 and TRBJ2-7; the D is unclear. In germline, CDR1 is DFQATT, CDR2 SNEGSKA (reference sequence). The CDR3 sequence is 14 residues long. The V end was cut by 0 bases, the J end by 4 bases, with 13 bases between.

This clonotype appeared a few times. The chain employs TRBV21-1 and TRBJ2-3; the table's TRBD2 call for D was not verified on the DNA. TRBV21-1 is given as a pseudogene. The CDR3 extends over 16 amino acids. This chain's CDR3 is CASSPTTSENPYTQYF. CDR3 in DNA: TGTGCCAGCAGCCCCACGACTAGCGAGAACCCTTATACGCAGTATTTT.

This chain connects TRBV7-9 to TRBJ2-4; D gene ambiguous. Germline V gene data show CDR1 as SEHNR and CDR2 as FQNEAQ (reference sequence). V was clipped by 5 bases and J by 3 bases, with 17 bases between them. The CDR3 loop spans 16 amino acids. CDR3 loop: CASSPRAHSSKNIQYF. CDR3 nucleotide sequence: TGTGCCAGCAGCCCAAGGGCCCACAGTAGCAAAAACATTCAGTACTTC. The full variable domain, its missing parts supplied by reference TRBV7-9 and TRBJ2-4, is DTGVSQNPRHKITKRGQNVTFRCDPISEHNRLYWYRQTLGQGPEFLTYFQNEAQLEKSRLLSDRFSAERPKGSFSTLEIQRTEQGDSAMYLCASSPRAHSSKNIQYFGAGTRLSVL.

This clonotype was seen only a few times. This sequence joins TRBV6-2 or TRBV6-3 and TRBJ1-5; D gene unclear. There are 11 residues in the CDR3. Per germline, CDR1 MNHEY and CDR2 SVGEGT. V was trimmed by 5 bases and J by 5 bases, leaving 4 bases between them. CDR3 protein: CASSNDQPQHF. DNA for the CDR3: TGTGCCAGCAGTAACGATCAGCCCCAGCATTTT.

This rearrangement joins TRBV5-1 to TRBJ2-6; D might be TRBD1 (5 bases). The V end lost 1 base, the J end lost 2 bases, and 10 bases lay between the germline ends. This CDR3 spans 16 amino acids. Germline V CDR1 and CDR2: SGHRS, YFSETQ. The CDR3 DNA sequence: TGCGCCAGCAGCTTGCAGGGATCTACTGGGGCCAACGTCCTGACTTTC. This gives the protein CASSLQGSTGANVLTF.

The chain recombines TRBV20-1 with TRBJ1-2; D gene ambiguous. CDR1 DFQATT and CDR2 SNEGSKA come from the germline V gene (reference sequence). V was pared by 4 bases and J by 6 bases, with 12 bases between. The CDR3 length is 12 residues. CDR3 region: CSAISGPNGYTF. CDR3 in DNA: TGCAGTGCTATATCCGGACCTAATGGCTACACCTTC.

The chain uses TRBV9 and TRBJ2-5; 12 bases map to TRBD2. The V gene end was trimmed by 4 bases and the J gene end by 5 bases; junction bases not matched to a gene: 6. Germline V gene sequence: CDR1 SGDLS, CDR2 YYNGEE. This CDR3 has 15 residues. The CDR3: CASSPRLAGAETQYF. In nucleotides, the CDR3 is TGTGCCAGCAGCCCCCGACTAGCGGGGGCGGAGACCCAGTACTTC.

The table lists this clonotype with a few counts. The CDR3 spells CAIRGQGLGSYEQYF. The CDR3 DNA is TGTGCCATCAGGGGACAGGGTCTAGGGTCCTACGAGCAGTACTTC. The chain recombines TRBV10-3 with TRBJ2-7; 9 nucleotides line up with TRBD1. The germline CDR1 and CDR2 sequences are ENHRY and SYGVKD. This CDR3 has 15 amino acids. V lost 6 bases, J lost 1 base, and 7 bases stayed unmatched.

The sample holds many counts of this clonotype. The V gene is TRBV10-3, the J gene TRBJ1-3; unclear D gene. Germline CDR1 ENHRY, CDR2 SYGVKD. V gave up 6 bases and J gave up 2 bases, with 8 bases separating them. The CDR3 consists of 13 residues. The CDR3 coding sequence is TGTGCCATCAGGGGTTCAGCTGGAAACACCATATATTTT. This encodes CAIRGSAGNTIYF.

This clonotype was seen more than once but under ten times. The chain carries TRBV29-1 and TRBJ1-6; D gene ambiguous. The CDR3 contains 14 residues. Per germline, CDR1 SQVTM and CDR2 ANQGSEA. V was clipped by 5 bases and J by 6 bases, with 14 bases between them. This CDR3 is CSVRTAFPNSPLHF. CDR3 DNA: TGCAGCGTTCGGACGGCCTTCCCTAATTCACCCCTCCACTTT.

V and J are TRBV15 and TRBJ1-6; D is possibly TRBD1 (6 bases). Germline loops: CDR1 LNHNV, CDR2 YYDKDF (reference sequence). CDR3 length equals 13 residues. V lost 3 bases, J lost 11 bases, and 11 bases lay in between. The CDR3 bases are TGTGCCACCAGCAGCGGACAGTACGCACCCCTCCACTTT. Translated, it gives CATSSGQYAPLHF.

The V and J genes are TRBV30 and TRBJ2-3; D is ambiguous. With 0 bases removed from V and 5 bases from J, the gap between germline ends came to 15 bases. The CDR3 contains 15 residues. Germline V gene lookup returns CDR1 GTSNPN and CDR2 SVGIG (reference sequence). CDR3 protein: CAWSVRYLGLDTQYF. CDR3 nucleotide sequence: TGTGCCTGGAGTGTACGGTATTTGGGTTTAGATACGCAGTATTTT.

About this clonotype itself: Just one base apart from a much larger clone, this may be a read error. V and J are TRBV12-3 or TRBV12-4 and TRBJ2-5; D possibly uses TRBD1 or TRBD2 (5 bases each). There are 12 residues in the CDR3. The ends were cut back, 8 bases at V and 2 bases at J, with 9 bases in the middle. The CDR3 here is CASGWGQETQYF. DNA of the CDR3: TGTGCCAGCGGTTGGGGGCAAGAGACCCAGTACTTC.

The DNA of the CDR3 is TGTGCCAGCAGGTCGGACAGGCCCGCCTACGAGCAGTACTTC. Translated, it gives CASRSDRPAYEQYF. The chain has TRBV6-2 or TRBV6-3 and TRBJ2-7, with 7 bases identical to TRBD1. In germline, CDR1 is MNHEY, CDR2 SVGEGT. J lost 2 bases, V lost 6 bases, and 7 bases had no gene match. This CDR3 comprises 14 residues.

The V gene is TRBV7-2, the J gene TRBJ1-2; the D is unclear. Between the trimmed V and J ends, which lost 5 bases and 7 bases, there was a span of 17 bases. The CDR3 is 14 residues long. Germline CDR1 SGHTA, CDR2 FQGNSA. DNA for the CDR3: TGTGCCAGCAGCCCCACTGGCTCTCTCGTTGGCTACACCTTC. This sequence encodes CASSPTGSLVGYTF.

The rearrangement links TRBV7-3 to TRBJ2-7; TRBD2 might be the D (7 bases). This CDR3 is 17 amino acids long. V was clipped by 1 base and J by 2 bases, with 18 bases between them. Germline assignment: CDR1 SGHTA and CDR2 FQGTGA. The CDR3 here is CASSLRAGGPQPYEQYF. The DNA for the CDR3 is TGTGCCAGCAGCTTAAGGGCCGGGGGGCCACAGCCCTACGAGCAGTACTTC.

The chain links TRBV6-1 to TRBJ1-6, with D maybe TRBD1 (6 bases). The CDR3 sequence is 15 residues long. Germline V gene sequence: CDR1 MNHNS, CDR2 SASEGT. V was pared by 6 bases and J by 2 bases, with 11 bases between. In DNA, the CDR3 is TGTGCCAGCAGCCACAGGGATCCCTATAATTCACCCCTCCACTTT. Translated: CASSHRDPYNSPLHF.

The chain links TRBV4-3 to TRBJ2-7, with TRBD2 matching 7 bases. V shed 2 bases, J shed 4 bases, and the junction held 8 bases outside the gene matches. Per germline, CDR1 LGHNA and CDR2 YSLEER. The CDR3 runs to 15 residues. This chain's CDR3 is CASSQNAAGAYEQYF. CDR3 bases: TGCGCCAGCAGCCAAAATGCGGCGGGAGCATACGAGCAGTACTTC.

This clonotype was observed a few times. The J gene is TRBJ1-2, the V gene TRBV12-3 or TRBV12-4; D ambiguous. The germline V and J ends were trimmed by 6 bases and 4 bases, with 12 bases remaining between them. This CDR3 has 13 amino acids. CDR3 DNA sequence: TGTGCCAGCAGCCCCTGGCAGGCCTATGGCTACACCTTC. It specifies CASSPWQAYGYTF.

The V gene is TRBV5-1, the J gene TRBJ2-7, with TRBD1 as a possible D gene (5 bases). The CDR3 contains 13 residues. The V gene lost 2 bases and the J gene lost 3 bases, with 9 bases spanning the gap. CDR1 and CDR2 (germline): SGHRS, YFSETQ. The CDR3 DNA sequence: TGCGCCAGCAGCTTAGACAGAATCTACGAGCAGTACTTC. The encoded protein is CASSLDRIYEQYF.

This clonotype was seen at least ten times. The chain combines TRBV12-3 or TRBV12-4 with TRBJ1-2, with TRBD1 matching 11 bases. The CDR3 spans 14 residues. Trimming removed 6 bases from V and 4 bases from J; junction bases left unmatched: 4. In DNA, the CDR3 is TGTGCCAGCAGAGCCGGGACAGGGGGCTATGGCTACACCTTC. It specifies CASRAGTGGYGYTF.

The CDR3 spells CASGKRQVQETQYF. CDR3 nucleotide sequence: TGTGCCAGCGGTAAACGGCAGGTACAAGAGACCCAGTACTTC. This chain joins TRBV7-2 and TRBJ2-5; D uncertain. The CDR3 length is 14 residues. Germline CDR1 reads SGHTA; CDR2 reads FQGNSA. Deletions cut 8 bases from V and 2 bases from J, with 15 bases between. The full variable domain, with the rest looked up from reference TRBV7-2 and TRBJ2-5, is GAGVSQSPSNKVTEKGKDVELRCDPISGHTALYWYRQSLGQGLEFLIYFQGNSAPDKSGLPSDRFSAERTGGSVSTLTIQRTQQEDSAVYLCASGKRQVQETQYFGPGTRLLVL.

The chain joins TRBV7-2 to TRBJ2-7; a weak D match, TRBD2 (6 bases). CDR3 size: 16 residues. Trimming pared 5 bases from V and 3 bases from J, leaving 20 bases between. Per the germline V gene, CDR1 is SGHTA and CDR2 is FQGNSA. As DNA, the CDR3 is TGTGCCAGCAGCACCCGGGTTCGGAGGGACTTCTACGAGCAGTACTTC. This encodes CASSTRVRRDFYEQYF.

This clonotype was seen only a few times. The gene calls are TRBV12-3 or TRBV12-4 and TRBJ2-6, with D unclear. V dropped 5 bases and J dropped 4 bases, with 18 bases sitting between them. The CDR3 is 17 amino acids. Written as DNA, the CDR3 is TGTGCCAGCAGTCCCACCCCCGTTGAATCCGGGGCCAACGTCCTGACTTTC. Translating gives CASSPTPVESGANVLTF.

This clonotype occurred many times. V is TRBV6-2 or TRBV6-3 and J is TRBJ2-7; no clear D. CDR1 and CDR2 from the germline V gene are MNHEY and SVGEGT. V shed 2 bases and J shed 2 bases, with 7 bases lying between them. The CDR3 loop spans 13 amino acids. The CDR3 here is CASSYLPTYEQYF. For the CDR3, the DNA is TGTGCCAGCAGTTACCTGCCCACCTACGAGCAGTACTTC.

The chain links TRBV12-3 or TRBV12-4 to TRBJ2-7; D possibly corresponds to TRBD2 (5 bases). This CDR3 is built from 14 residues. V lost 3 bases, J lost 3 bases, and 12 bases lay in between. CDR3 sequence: CASSFQGGRYEQYF. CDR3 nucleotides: TGTGCCAGCAGTTTTCAAGGCGGGCGCTACGAGCAGTACTTC.

CDR3 in amino acids: CAILTGAGANVLTF. The CDR3 region has the DNA TGTGCCATCCTGACAGGGGCTGGGGCCAACGTCCTGACTTTC. The gene calls are TRBV6-1 and TRBJ2-6; TRBD1 aligns across 8 bases. Germline V gene lookup returns CDR1 MNHNS and CDR2 SASEGT. The CDR3 is 14 residues long. After removal of 10 bases from V and 2 bases from J, the junction contained 4 bases not matched to a gene.